This TCR beta chain is from a study of cytomegalovirus exposure and HLA in healthy donors. As to this clone: Its matching antigen is unknown.

Study results and caveats: Several of the most significant clusters appeared linked to common viral pathogens, based on a later analysis.

PCR was performed using 60 Vbeta and 13 Jbeta primers. Assay: immunoSEQ multiplex PCR; the TCRdb copy retains only in-frame clones and omits some. The sample has 95,000 to 110,000 clones; roughly three quarters are singletons. The sequence was obtained from a man between 50 and 59 years old in good health and CMV-seropositive. The sequenced material came from PBMCs.

CDR3 region: CASSRTGIDYGYTF. Here the CDR3 DNA reads TGTGCCAGCAGCCGGACAGGGATTGACTATGGCTACACCTTC. The rearrangement joins TRBV5-4 to TRBJ1-2; 8 positions agree with TRBD1. Germline V CDR1 and CDR2: SGHNT, YYREEE (reference sequence). The CDR3 length is 14 residues. The V segment lost 4 bases and the J segment 3 bases; nucleotides outside the gene matches: 5.